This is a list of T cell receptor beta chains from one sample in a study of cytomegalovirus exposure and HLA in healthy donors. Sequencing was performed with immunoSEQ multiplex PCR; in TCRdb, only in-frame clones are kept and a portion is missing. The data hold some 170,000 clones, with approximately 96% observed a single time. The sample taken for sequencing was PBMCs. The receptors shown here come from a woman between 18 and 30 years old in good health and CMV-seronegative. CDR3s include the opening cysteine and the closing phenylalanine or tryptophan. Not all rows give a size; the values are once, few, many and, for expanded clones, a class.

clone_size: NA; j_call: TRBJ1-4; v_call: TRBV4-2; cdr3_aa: CASSQDGTENEKLFF
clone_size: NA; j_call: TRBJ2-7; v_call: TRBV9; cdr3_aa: CASSVGDRDGEQYF
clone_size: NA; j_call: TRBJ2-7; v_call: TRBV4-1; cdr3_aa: CASSLSMAGTGSYEQYF
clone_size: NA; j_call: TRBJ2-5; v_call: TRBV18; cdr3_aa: CASSPGQLQETQYF
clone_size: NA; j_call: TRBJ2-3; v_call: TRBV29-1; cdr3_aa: CSVSTGGTDTQYF
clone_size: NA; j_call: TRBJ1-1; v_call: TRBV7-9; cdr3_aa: CASSLGTYRALGTEAFF
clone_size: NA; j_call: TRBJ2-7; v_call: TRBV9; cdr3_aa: CASSTSSGGYEQYF
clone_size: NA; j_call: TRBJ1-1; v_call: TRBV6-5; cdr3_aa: CASSPWTENTEAFF
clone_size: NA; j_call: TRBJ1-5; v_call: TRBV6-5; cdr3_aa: CATSTGNQPQHF
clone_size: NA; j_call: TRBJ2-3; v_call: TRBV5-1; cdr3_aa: CASSYFSGRTDTQYF
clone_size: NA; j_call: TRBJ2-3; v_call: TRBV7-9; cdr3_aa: CASSFTGTSTDTQYF
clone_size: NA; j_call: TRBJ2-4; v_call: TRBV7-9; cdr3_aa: CASSLEGDIQYF
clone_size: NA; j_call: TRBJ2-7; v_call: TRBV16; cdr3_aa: CASSQVTDSYEQYF
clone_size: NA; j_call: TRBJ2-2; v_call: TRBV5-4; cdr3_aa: CASSLGQGSGELFF
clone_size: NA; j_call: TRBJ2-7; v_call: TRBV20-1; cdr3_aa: CSASGSYEQYF
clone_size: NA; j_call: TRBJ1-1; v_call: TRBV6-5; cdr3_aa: CASSYSGGREAFF
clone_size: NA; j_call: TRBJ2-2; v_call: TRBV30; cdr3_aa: CAWGSGGAATGELFF
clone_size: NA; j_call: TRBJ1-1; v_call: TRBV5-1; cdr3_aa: CASSLIGQSNTEAFF
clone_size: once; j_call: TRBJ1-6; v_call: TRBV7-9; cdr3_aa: CASSLGAGEPNSPLHF
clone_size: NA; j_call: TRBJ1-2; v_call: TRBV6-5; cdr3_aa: CASSFSSGFYGYTF
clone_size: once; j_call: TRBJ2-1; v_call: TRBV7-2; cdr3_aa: CASSLSYEQFF
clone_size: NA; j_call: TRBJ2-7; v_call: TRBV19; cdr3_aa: CASSAGQNYEQYF
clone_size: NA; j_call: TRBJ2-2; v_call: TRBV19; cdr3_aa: CASSMFGTGANTGELFF
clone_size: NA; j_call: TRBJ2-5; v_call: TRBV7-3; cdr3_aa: CASSRSGRETQYF
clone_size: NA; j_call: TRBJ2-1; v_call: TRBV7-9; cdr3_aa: CASSFGSREQFF
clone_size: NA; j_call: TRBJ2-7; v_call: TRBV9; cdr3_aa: CASSVGVENKQYF
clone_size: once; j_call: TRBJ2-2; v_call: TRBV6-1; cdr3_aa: CASSEHFTGELFF
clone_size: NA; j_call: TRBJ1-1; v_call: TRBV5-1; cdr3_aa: CASSLGDLGGNTEAFF
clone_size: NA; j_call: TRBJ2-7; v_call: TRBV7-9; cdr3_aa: CASSLGGGPYEQYF
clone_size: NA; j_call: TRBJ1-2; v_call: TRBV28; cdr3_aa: CASSLTGVLYGYTF
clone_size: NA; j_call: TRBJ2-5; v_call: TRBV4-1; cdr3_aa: CASSQYPGASLETQYF
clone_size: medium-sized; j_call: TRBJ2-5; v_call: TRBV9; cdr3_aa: CASSGGGTGETQYF
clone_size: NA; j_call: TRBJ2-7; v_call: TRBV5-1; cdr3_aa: CASSIQGSLEQYF
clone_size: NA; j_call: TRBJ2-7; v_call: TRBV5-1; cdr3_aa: CASSFDSAYEQYF
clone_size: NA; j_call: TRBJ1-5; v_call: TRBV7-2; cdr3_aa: CASSLRQGSQPQHF
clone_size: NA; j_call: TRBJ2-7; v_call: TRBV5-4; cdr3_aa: CASRGDRGSYEQYF
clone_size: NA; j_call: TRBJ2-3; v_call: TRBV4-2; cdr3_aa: CASSSPEGFRGTDTQYF
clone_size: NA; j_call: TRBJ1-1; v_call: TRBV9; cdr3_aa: CASSPYAGIRAEAFF
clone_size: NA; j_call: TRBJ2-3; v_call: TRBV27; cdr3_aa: CASRGAPDTQYF
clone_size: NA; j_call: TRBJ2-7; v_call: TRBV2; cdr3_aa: CASRGTGSYEQYF
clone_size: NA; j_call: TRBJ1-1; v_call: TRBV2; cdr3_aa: CASRRSEDTEAFF
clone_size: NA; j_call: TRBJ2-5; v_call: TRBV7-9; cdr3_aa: CASSVGTRETQYF
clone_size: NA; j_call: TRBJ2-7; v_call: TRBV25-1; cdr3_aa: CASRGPTGTTYEQYF
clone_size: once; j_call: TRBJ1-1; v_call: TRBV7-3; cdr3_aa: CASSTGANTEAFF
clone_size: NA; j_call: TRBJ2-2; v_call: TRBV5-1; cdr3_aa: CASSTGQGAGDTGELFF
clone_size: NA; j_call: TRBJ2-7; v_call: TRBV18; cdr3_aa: CASSSRVGVQNF
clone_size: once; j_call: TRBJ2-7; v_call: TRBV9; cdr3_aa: CASSPRELAGREQYF
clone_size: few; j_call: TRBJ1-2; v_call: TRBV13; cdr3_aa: CASSFPGQGIYGYTF
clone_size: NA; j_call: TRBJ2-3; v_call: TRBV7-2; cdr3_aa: CASSPPAYTQYF
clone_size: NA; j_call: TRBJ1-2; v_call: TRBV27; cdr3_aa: CASRLSGDYGYTF
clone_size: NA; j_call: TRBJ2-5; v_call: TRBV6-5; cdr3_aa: CASSSFYRGKETQYF
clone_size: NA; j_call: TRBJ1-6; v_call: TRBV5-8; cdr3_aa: CASSTGVYNSPLHF
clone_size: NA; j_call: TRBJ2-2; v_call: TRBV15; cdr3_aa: CATSTRGSNGELFF